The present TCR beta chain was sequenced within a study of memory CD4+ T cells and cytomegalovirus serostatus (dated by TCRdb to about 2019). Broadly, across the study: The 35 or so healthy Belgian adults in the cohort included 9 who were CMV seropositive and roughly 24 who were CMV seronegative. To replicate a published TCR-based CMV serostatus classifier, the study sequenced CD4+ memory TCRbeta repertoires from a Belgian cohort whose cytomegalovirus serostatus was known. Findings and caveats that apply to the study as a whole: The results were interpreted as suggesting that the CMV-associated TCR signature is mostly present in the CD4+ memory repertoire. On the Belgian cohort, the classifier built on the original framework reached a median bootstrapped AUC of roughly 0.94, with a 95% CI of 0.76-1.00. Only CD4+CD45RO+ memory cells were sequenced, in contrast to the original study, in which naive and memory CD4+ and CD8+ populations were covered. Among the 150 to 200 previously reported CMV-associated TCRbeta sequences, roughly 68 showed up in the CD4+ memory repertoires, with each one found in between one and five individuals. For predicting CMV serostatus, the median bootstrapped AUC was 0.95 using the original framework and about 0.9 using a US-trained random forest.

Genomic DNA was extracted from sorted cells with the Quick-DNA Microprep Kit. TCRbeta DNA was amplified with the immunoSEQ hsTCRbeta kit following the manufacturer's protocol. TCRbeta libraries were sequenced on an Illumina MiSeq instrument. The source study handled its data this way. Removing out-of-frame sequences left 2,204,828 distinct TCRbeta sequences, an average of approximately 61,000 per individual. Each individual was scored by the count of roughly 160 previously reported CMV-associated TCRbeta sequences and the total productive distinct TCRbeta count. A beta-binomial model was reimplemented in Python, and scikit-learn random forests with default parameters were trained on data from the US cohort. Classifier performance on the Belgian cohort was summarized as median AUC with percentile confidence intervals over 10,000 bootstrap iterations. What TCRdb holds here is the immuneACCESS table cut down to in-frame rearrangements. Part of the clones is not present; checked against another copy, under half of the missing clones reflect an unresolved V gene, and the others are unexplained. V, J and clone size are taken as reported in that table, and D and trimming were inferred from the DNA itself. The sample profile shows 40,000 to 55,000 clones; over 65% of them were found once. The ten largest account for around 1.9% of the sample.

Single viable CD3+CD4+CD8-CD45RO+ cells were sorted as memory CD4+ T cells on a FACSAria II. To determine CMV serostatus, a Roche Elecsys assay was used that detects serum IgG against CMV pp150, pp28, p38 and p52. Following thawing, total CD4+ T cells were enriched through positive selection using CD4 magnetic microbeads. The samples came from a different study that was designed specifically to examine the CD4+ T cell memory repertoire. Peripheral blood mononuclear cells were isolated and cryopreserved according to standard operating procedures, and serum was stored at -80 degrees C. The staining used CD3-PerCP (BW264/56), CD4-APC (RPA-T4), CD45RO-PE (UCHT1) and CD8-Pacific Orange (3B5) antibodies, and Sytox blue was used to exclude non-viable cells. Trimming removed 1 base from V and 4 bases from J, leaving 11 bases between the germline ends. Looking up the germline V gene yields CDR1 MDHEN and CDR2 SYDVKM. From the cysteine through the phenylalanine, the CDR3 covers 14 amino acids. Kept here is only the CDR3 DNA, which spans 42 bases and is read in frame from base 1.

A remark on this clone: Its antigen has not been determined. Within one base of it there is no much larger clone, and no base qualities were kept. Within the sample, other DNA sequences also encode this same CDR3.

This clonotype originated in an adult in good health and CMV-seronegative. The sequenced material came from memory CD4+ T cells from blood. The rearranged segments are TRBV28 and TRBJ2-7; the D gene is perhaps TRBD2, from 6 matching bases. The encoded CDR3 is CASSLSAGTYEQYF. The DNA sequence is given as TGTGCCAGCAGTTTATCGGCCGGGACTTACGAGCAGTACTTC.